This TCR beta chain was captured in a study of tumor T cells in aggressive B-cell lymphoma. This clone turned up a few times. Sequenced by immunoSEQ multiplex PCR; TCRdb stores in-frame clones only, minus some. The sample consists of 9,500 to 12,000 clones, approximately 90% of them appearing once. The V end was cut by 2 bases, the J end by 6 bases, with 9 bases between. The germline V gene encodes CDR1 SGHKS and CDR2 YYEKEE (reference sequence). The CDR3 loop spans 12 amino acids. The sequence derives from an adult with diffuse large B cell lymphoma. The V and J genes are TRBV5-5 and TRBJ2-7, with D possibly TRBD2 on 6 matching bases. The sequenced sample consisted of tumor tissue. CDR3 in amino acids: CASSLSGVEQYF. The CDR3 DNA is TGTGCCAGCAGCTTATCGGGGGTCGAGCAGTACTTC.